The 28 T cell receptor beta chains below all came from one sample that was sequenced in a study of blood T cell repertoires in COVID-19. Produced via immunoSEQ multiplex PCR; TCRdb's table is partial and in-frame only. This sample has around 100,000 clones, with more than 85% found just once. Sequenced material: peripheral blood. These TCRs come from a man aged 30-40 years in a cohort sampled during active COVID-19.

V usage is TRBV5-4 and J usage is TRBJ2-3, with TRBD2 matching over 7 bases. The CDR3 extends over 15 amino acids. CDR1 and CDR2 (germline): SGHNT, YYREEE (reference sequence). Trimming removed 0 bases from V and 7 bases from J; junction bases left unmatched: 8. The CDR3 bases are TGTGCCAGCAGCTTGGGCGGGACTAAGTCTAATACGCAGTATTTT. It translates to CASSLGGTKSNTQYF.

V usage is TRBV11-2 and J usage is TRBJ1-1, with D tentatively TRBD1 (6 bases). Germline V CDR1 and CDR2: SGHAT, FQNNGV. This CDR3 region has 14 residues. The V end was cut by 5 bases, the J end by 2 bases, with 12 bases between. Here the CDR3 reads CASSEMGANTEAFF. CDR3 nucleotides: TGTGCCAGCAGCGAGATGGGGGCAAACACTGAAGCTTTCTTT.

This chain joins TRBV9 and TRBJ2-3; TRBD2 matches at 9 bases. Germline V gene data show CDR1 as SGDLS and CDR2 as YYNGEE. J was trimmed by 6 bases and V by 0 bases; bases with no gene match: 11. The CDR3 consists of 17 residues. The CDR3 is CASSVGGRGPRRDTQYF. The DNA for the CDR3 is TGTGCCAGCAGCGTAGGCGGGAGGGGCCCTCGGCGGGATACGCAGTATTTT.

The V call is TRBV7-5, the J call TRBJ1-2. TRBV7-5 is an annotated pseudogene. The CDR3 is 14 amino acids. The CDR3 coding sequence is TGTGCCAGAAGCCTGGGGGACTTTAACTATGGCTACACCTTC. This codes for CARSLGDFNYGYTF.

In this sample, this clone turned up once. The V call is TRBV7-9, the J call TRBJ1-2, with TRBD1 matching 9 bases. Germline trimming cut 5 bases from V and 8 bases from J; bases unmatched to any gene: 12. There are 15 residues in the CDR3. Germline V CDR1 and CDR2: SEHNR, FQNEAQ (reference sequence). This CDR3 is CASSTPGQGSGGYTF. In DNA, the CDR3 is TGTGCCAGCAGCACTCCGGGACAGGGAAGCGGCGGCTACACCTTC.

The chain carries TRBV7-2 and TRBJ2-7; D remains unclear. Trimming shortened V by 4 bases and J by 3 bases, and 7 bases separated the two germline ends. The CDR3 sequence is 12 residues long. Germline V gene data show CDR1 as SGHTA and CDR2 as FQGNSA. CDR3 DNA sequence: TGTGCCAGCAGCTCGCGGAACTACGAGCAGTACTTC. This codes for CASSSRNYEQYF. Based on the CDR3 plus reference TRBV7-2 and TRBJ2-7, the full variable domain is GAGVSQSPSNKVTEKGKDVELRCDPISGHTALYWYRQSLGQGLEFLIYFQGNSAPDKSGLPSDRFSAERTGGSVSTLTIQRTQQEDSAVYLCASSSRNYEQYFGPGTRLTVT.

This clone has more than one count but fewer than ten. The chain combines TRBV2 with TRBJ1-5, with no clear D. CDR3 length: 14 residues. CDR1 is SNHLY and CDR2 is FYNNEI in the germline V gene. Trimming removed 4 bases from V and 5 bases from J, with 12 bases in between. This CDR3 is CASSVGGFHQPQHF. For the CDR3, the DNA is TGTGCCAGCAGTGTTGGCGGGTTCCATCAGCCCCAGCATTTT. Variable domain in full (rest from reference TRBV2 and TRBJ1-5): EPEVTQTPSHQVTQMGQEVILRCVPISNHLYFYWYRQILGQKVEFLVSFYNNEISEKSEIFDDQFSVERPDGSNFTLKIRSTKLEDSAMYFCASSVGGFHQPQHFGDGTRLSIL.

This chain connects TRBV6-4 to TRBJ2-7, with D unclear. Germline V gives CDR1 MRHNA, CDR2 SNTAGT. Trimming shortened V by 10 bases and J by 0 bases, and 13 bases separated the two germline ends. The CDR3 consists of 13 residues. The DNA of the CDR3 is TGTGCCACCCCCCATAGGAGCTCCTACGAGCAGTACTTC. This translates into CATPHRSSYEQYF.

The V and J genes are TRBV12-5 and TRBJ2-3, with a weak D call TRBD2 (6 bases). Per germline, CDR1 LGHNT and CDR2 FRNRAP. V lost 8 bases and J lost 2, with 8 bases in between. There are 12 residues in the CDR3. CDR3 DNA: TGTGCTAGTAGACTAGTCACAGATACGCAGTATTTT. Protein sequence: CASRLVTDTQYF.

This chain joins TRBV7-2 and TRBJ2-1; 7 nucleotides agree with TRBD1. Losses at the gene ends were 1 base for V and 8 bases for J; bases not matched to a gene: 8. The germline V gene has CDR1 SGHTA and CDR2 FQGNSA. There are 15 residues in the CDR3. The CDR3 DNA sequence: TGTGCCAGCAGCTTAGATAGGGGGCGCAGCGATGAGCAGTTCTTC. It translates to CASSLDRGRSDEQFF.

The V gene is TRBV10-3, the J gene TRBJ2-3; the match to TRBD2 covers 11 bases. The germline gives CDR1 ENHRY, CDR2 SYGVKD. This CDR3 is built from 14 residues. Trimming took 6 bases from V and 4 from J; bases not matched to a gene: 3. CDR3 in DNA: TGTGCCATCAGCCTGACTAGCGGGGCAGATACGCAGTATTTT. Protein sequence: CAISLTSGADTQYF.

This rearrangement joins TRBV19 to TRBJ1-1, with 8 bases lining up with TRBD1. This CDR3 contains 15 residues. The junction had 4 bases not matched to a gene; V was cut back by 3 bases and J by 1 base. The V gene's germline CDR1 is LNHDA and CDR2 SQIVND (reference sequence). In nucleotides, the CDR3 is TGTGCCAGTAGTATGGGACAGGTAACGAACACTGAAGCTTTCTTT. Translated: CASSMGQVTNTEAFF.

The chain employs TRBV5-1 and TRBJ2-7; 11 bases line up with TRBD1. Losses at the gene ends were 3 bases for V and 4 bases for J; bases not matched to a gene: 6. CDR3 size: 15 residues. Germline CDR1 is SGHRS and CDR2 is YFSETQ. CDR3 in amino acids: CASSSGQGGGYEQYF. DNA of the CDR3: TGCGCCAGCAGCTCGGGACAGGGGGGTGGGTACGAGCAGTACTTC.

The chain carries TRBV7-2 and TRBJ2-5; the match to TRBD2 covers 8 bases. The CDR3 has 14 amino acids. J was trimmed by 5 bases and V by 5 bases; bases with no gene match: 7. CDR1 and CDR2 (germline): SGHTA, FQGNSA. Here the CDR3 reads CASSLGGGLETQYF. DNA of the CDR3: TGTGCCAGCAGCCTCGGGGGGGGCCTTGAGACCCAGTACTTC. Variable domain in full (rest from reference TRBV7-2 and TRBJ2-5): GAGVSQSPSNKVTEKGKDVELRCDPISGHTALYWYRQSLGQGLEFLIYFQGNSAPDKSGLPSDRFSAERTGGSVSTLTIQRTQQEDSAVYLCASSLGGGLETQYFGPGTRLLVL.

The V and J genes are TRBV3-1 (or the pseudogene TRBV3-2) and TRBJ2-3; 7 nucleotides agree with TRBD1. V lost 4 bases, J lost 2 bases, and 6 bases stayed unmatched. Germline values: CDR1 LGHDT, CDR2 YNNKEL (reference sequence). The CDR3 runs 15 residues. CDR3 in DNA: TGTGCCAGCAGCCCACAGGGGAGCTACACAGATACGCAGTATTTT. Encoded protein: CASSPQGSYTDTQYF.

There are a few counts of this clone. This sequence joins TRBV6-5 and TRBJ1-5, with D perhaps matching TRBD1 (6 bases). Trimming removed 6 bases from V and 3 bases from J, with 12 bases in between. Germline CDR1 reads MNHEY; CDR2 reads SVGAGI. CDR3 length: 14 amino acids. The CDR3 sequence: CASRPPGDNQPQHF. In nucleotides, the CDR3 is TGTGCCAGCAGACCCCCAGGGGACAATCAGCCCCAGCATTTT.

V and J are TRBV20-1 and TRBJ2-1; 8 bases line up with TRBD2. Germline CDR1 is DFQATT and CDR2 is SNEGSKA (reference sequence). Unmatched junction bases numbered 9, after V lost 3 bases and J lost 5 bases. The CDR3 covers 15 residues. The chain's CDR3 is CSASVLGGGHNEQFF. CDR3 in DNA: TGCAGTGCTAGTGTTCTCGGGGGGGGGCACAATGAGCAGTTCTTC.

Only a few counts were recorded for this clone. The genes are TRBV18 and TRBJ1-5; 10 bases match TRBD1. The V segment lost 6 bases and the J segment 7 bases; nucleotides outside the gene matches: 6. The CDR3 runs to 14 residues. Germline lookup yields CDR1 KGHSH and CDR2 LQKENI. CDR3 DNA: TGTGCCAGCTCGACGACAGGGGGCGAACAGCCCCAGCATTTT. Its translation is CASSTTGGEQPQHF.

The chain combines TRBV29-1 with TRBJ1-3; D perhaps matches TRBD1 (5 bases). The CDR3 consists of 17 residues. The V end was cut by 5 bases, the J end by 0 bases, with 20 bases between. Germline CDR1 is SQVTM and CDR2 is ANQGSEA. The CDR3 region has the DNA TGCAGCGTTACAGGTGTCCAGGTCCACAGCTCTGGAAACACCATATATTTT. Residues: CSVTGVQVHSSGNTIYF.

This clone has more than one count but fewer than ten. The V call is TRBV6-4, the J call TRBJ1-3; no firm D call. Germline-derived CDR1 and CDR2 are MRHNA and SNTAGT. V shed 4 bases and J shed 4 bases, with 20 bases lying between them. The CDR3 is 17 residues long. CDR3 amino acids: CASSVPETSVVGNTIYF. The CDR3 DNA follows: TGTGCCAGCAGTGTCCCCGAGACATCGGTGGTCGGAAACACCATATATTTT.

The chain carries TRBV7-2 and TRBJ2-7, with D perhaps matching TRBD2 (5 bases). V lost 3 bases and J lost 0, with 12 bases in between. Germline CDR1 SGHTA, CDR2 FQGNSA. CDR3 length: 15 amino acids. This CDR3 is CASSFGGTISYEQYF. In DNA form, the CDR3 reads TGTGCCAGCAGCTTTGGAGGAACGATCTCCTACGAGCAGTACTTC.

The DNA of the CDR3 is TGTGCCAGTAGTATTGGGGCAGGGGCCACTGAAGCTTTCTTT. Its protein product is CASSIGAGATEAFF. The rearrangement uses TRBV19 and TRBJ1-1; possible D gene TRBD1, 6 bases. CDR1 is LNHDA, CDR2 SQIVND, per germline (reference sequence). The CDR3 contains 14 residues. V lost 3 bases to trimming and J lost 4 bases, with 12 bases between them.

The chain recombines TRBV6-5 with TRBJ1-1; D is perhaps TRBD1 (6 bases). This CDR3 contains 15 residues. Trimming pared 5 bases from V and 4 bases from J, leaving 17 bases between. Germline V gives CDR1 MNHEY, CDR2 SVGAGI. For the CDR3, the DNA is TGTGCCAGCAGTAACTATAACAGGGAATTCACTGAAGCTTTCTTT. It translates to CASSNYNREFTEAFF.

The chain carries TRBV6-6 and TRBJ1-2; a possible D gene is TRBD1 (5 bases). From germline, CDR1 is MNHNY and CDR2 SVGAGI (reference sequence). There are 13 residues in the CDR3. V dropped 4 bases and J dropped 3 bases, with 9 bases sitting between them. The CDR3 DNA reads TGTGCCAGCAGTTTGCCGACAGACTATGGCTACACCTTC. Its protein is CASSLPTDYGYTF.

The CDR3 loop reads CASSGGLEQYF. The CDR3 nucleotides read TGTGCCAGCAGTGGCGGACTAGAACAGTACTTC. This chain links TRBV27 with TRBJ2-7, with 7 positions matching TRBD2. V was clipped by 5 bases and J by 10 bases; unmatched bases: 5. CDR3 length equals 11 residues. Germline V gene data show CDR1 as MNHEY and CDR2 as SMNVEV (reference sequence).

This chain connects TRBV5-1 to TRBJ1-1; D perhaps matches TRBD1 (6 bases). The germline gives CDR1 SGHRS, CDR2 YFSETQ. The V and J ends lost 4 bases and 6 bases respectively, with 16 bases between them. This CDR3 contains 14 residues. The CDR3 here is CASSARDTRSEAFF. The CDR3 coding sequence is TGCGCCAGCAGCGCCCGGGACACTCGTTCTGAAGCTTTCTTT.

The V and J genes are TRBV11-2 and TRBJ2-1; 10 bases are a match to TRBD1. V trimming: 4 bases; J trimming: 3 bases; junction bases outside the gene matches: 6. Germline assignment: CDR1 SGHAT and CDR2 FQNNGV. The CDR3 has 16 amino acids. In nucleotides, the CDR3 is TGTGCCAGCAGCTCCCGGGACAGGGGCGACTACAATGAGCAGTTCTTC. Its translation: CASSSRDRGDYNEQFF.

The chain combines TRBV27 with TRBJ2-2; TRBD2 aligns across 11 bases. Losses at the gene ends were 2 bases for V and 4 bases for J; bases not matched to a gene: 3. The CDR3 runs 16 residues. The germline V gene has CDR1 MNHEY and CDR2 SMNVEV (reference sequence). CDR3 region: CASSLDGTSGTGELFF. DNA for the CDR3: TGTGCCAGCAGTTTAGATGGGACTAGCGGCACCGGGGAGCTGTTTTTT.